This T cell receptor beta chain was documented in a study of control samples from healthy donors and cancer patients. Trimming shortened V by 6 bases and J by 8 bases, and 13 bases separated the two germline ends. Germline assignment: CDR1 MNHEY and CDR2 SVGAGI. The CDR3 runs 12 residues. Here immunoSEQ multiplex PCR was the method, and the copy in TCRdb shows in-frame clones only, minus some. The table records some 410,000 clones, over 75% of them present only once. Source material: PBMCs. The TCR sequence derives from a man in his forties with head and neck cancer. The chain joins TRBV6-5 to TRBJ1-1; D unresolved. Written as DNA, the CDR3 is TGTGCCAGCAGCCGAAGCACTGCAGAAGCTTTCTTT. Translation gives CASSRSTAEAFF.